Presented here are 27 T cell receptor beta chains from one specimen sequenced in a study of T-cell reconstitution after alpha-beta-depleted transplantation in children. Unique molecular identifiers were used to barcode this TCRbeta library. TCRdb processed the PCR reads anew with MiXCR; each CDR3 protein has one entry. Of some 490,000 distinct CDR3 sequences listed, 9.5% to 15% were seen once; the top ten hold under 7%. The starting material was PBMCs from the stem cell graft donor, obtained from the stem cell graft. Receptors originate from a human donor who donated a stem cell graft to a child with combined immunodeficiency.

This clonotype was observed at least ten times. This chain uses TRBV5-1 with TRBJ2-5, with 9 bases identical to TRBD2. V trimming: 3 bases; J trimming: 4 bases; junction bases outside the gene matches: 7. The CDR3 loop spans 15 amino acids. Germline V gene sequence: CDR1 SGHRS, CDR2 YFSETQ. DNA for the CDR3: TGCGCCAGCAGCTCGGGACTAGCCTTAGGAGAGACCCAGTACTTC. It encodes CASSSGLALGETQYF.

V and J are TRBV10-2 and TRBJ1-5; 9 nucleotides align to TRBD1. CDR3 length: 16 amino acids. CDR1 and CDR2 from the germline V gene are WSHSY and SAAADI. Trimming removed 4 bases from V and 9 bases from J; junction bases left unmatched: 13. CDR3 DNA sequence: TGCGCCAGCAGTGGGCCCACACGACAGGGGGTTTGGCCCCAGCATTTT. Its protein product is CASSGPTRQGVWPQHF.

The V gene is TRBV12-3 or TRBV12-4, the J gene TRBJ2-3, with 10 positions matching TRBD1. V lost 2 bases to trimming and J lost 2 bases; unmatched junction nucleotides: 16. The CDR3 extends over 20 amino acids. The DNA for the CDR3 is TGTGCCAGCAGTTTATACTCTACCATCACCGGGACAGGGGACACAGATACGCAGTATTTT. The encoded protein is CASSLYSTITGTGDTDTQYF.

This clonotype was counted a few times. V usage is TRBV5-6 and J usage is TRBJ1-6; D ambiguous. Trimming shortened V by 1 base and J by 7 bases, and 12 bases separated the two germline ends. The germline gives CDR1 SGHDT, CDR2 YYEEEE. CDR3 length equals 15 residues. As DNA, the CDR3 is TGTGCCAGCAGCTTGTCTTGGGGAGCCAATTCACCCCTCCACTTT. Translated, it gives CASSLSWGANSPLHF.

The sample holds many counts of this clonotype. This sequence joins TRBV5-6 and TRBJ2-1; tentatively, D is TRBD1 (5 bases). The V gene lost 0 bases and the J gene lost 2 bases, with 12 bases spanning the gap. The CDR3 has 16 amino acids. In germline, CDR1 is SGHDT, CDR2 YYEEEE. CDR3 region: CASSLELGLPYNEQFF. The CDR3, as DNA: TGTGCCAGCAGCTTGGAATTGGGGCTCCCCTACAATGAGCAGTTCTTC.

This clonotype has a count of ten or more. The CDR3 nucleotides read TGCGCCAGCAGCCAAGATTGGGCGGGGGGGTCTTACAATGAGCAGTTCTTC. It codes for CASSQDWAGGSYNEQFF. The chain combines TRBV4-3 with TRBJ2-1; TRBD2 matches at 9 bases. The CDR3 loop spans 17 amino acids. V gave up 0 bases and J gave up 4 bases; unmatched junction bases: 7. Germline CDR1 LGHNA, CDR2 YSLEER.

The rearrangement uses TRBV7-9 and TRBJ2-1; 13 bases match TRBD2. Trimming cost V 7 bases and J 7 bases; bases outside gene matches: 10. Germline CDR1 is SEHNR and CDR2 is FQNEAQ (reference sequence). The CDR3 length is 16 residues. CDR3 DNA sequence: TGTGCCAGCATCAGGGGGGGACTAGCGGGATTGAATGAGCAGTTCTTC. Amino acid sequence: CASIRGGLAGLNEQFF.

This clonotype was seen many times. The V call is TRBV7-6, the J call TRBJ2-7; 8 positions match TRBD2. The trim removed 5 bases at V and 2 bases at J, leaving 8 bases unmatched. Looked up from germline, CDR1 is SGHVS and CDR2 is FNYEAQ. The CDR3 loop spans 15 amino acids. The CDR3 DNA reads TGTGCCAGCAGCCCCTATCCGGGGGGGACCTACGAGCAGTACTTC. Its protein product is CASSPYPGGTYEQYF. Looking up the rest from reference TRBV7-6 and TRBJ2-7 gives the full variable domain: GAGVSQSPRYKVTKRGQDVALRCDPISGHVSLYWYRQALGQGPEFLTYFNYEAQQDKSGLPNDRFSAERPEGSISTLTIQRTEQRDSAMYRCASSPYPGGTYEQYFGPGTRLTVT.

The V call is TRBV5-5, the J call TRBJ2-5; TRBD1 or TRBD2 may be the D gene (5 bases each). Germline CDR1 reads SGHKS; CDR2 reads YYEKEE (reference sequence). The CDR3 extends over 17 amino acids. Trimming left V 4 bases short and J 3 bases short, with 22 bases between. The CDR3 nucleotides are TGTGCCAGCAGCGCGACTGGGGACGGATTTTACGAAGAGACCCAGTACTTC. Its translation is CASSATGDGFYEETQYF.

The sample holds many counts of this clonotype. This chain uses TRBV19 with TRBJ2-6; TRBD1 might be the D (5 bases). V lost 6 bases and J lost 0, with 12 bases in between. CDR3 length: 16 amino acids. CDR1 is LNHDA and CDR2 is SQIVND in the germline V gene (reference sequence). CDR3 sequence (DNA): TGTGCCAGTAGGGACACCGCTAGCTCTGGGGCCAACGTCCTGACTTTC. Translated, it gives CASRDTASSGANVLTF.

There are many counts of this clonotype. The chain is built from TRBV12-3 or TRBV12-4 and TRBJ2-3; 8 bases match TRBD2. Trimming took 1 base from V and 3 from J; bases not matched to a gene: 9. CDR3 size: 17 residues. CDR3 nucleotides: TGTGCCAGCAGTTTAGAGGGACTAGTGACGAGAACAGATACGCAGTATTTT. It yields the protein CASSLEGLVTRTDTQYF.

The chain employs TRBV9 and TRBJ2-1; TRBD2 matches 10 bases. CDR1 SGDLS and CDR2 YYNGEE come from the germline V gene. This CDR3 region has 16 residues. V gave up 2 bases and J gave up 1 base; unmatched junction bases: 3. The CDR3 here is CASSVSSGSSYNEQFF. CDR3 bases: TGTGCCAGCAGCGTCTCTAGCGGGAGTTCCTACAATGAGCAGTTCTTC.

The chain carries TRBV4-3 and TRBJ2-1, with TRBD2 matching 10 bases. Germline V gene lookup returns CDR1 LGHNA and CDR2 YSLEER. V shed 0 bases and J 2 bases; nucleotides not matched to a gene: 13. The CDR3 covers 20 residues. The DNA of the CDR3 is TGCGCCAGCAGCCAAGATAGGTCGGCTAGCGGGAGTCTGACCTACAATGAGCAGTTCTTC. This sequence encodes CASSQDRSASGSLTYNEQFF.

CDR3 protein: CASSFRGRLGYEQYF. The DNA of the CDR3 is TGTGCCAGCAGTTTCCGGGGGCGTCTGGGCTACGAGCAGTACTTC. This chain joins TRBV12-3 or TRBV12-4 and TRBJ2-7; the D gene could be TRBD1 or TRBD2 (6 bases each). V shed 3 bases and J shed 3 bases, with 15 bases lying between them. The CDR3 extends over 15 amino acids.

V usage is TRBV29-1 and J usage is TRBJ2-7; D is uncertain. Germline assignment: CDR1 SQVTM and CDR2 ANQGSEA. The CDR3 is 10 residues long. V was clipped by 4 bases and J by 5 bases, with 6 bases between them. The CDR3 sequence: CSVVANEQYF. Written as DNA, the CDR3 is TGCAGCGTTGTTGCGAACGAGCAGTACTTC.

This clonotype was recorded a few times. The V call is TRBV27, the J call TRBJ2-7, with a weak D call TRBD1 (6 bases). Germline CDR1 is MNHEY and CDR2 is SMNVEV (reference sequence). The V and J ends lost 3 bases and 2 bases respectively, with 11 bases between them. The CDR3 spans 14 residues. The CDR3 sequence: CASSFLTGTYEQYF. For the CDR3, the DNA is TGTGCCAGCAGTTTCCTAACAGGGACCTACGAGCAGTACTTC.

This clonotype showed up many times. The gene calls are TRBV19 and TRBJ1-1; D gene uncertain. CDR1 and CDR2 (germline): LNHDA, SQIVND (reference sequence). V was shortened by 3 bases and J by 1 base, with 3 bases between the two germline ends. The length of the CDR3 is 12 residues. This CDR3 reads CASSIWNTEAFF. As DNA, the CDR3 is TGTGCCAGTAGTATTTGGAACACTGAAGCTTTCTTT.

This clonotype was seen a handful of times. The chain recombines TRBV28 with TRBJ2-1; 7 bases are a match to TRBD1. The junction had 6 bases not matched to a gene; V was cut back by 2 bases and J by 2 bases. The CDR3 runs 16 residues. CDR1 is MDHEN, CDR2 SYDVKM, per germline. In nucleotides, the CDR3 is TGTGCCAGCAGTTTACTAGGGGGCAGTACCTACAATGAGCAGTTCTTC. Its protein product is CASSLLGGSTYNEQFF.

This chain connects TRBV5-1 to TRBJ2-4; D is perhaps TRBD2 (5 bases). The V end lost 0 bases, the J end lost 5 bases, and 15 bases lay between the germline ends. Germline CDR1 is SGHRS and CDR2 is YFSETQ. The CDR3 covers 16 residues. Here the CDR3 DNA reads TGCGCCAGCAGCTTGGCCGAGAGACTAAGCCAAAACATTCAGTACTTC. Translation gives CASSLAERLSQNIQYF.

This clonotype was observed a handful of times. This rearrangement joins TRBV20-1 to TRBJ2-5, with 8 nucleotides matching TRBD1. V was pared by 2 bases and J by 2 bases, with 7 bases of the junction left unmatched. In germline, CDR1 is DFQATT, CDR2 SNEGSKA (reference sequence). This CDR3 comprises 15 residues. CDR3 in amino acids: CSARTGTGFQETQYF. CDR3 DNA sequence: TGCAGTGCTAGAACCGGGACAGGCTTTCAAGAGACCCAGTACTTC.

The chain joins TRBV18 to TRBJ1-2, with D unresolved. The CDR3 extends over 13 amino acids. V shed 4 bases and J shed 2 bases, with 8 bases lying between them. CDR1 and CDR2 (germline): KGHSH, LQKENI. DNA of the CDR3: TGTGCCAGCTCACAGGGCCTCAACTATGGCTACACCTTC. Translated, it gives CASSQGLNYGYTF.

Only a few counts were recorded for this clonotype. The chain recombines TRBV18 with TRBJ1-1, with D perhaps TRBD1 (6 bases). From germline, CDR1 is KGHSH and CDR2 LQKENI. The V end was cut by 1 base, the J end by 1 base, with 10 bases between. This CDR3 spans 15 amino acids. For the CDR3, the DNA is TGTGCCAGCTCACCACGGCGAGGGGGGAACACTGAAGCTTTCTTT. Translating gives CASSPRRGGNTEAFF.

CDR3 protein: CSATDRALYEQYF. CDR3 nucleotides: TGCAGTGCAACCGACAGGGCCCTTTACGAGCAGTACTTC. This chain joins TRBV20-1 and TRBJ2-7; 7 nucleotides align to TRBD1. Germline V gives CDR1 DFQATT, CDR2 SNEGSKA (reference sequence). J was trimmed by 4 bases and V by 6 bases; bases with no gene match: 9. CDR3 length: 13 residues.

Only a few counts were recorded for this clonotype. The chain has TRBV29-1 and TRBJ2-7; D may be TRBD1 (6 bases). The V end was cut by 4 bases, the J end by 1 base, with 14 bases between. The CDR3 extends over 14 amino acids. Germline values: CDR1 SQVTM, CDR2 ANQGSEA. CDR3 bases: TGCAGCGTTGGGGACACTCACTATTCCTACGAGCAGTACTTC. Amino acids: CSVGDTHYSYEQYF.

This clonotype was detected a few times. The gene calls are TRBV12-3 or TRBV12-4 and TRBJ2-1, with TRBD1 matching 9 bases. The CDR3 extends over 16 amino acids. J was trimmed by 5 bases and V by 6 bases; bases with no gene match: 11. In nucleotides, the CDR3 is TGTGCCAGCAGCCACGATCCGGGACAGGGTAACAATGAGCAGTTCTTC. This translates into CASSHDPGQGNNEQFF.

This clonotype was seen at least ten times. The CDR3 is CASSQPTSVYNEQFF. The DNA of the CDR3 is TGCGCCAGCAGCCAGCCCACTAGCGTTTACAATGAGCAGTTCTTC. The chain is built from TRBV4-3 and TRBJ2-1, with 7 nucleotides matching TRBD2. The CDR3 length is 15 residues. Losses at the gene ends were 3 bases for V and 4 bases for J; bases not matched to a gene: 6. Germline CDR1 reads LGHNA; CDR2 reads YSLEER.

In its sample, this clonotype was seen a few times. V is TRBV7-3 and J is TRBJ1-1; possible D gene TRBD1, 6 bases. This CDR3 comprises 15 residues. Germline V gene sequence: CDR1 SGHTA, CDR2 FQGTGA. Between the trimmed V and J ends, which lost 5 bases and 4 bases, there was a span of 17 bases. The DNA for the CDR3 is TGTGCCAGCAGCCCTACCAGGGGTGGAAGCACTGAAGCTTTCTTT. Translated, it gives CASSPTRGGSTEAFF. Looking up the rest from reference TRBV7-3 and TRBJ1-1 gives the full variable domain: GAGVSQTPSNKVTEKGKYVELRCDPISGHTALYWYRQSLGQGPEFLIYFQGTGAADDSGLPNDRFFAVRPEGSVSTLKIQRTERGDSAVYLCASSPTRGGSTEAFFGQGTRLTVV.